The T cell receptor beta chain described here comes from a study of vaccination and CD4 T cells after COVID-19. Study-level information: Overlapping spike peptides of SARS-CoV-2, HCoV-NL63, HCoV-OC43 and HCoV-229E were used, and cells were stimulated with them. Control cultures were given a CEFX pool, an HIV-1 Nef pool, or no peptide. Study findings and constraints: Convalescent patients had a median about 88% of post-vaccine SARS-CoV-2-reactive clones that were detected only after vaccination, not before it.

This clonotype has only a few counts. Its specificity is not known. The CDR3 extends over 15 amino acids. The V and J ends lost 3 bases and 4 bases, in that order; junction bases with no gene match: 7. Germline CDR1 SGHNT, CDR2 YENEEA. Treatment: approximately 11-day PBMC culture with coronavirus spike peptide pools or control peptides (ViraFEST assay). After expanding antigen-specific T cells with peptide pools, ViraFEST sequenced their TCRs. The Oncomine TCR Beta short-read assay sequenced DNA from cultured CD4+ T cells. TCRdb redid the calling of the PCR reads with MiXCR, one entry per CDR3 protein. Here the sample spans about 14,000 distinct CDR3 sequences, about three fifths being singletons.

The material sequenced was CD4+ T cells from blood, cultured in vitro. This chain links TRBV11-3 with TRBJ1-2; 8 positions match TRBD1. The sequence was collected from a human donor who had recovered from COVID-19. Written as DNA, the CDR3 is TGTGCCAGCAGCTTCCGGACAGGGTCAGGCTATGGCTACACCTTC. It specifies CASSFRTGSGYGYTF. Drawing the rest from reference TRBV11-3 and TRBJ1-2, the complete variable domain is EAGVVQSPRYKIIEKKQPVAFWCNPISGHNTLYWYLQNLGQGPELLIRYENEEAVDDSQLPKDRFSAERLKGVDSTLKIQPAELGDSAVYLCASSFRTGSGYGYTFGSGTRLTVV.